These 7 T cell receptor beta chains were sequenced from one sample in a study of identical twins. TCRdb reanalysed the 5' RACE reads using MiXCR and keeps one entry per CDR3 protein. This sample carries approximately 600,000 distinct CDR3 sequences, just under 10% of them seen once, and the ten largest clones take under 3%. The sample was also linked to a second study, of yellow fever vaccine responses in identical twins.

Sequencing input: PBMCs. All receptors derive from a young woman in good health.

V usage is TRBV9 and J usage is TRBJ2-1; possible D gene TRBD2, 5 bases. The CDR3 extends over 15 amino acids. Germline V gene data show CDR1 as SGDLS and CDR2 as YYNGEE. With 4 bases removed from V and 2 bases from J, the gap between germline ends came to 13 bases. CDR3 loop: CASSSGDYPYNEQFF. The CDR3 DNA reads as TGTGCCAGCAGCTCAGGAGACTACCCCTACAATGAGCAGTTCTTC. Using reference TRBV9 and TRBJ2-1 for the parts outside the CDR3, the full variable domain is DSGVTQTPKHLITATGQRVTLRCSPRSGDLSVYWYQQSLDQGLQFLIQYYNGEERAKGNILERFSAQQFPDLHSELNLSSLELGDSALYFCASSSGDYPYNEQFFGPGTRLTVL.

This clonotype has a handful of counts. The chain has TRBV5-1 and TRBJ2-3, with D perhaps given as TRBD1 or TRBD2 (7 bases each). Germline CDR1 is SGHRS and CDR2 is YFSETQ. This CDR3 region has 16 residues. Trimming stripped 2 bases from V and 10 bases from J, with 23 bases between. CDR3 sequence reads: CASSLGGDRKGASQYF. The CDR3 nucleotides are TGCGCCAGCAGCTTAGGGGGGGACCGAAAGGGGGCCTCGCAGTATTTT.

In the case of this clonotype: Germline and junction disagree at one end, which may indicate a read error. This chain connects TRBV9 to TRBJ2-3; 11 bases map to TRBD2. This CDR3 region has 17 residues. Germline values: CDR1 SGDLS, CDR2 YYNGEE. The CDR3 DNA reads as TGTGCCAGCAGCACCCCGACTAGCGGGGATACCACAGATACGCTGTATTTT. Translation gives CASSTPTSGDTTDTLYF.

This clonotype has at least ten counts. The CDR3 nucleotides are TGTGCCAGCAGCTCTAGCACCAGTGAGCAGTATTTT. It encodes CASSSSTSEQYF. The chain couples TRBV7-2 to TRBJ2-3; D may be TRBD2 (5 bases). This CDR3 region has 12 residues. V lost 4 bases, J lost 11 bases, and 13 bases lay in between. The germline CDR1 and CDR2 sequences are SGHTA and FQGNSA.

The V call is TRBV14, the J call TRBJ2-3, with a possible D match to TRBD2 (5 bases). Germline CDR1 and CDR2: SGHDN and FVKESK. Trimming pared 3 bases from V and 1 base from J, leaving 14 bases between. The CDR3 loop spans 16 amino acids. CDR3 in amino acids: CASSHSFGSGTDTQYF. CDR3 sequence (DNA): TGTGCCAGCAGCCACTCCTTTGGTAGCGGCACAGATACGCAGTATTTT.

DNA of the CDR3: TGTGCCAGCAGCTTACTTGGGGGAGGAGGGTCCGGGGAGCTGTTTTTT. The encoded protein is CASSLLGGGGSGELFF. The chain uses TRBV7-2 and TRBJ2-2; perhaps TRBD2 as D (6 bases). Between the trimmed V and J ends, which lost 2 bases and 6 bases, there was a span of 16 bases. Germline loops: CDR1 SGHTA, CDR2 FQGNSA. The CDR3 is made up of 16 amino acids.

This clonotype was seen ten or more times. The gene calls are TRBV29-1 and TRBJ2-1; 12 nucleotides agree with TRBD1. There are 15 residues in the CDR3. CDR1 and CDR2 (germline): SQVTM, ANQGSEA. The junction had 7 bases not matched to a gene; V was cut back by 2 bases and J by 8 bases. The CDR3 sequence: CSVETRDRGLYEQFF. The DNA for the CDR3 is TGCAGCGTTGAAACCCGGGACAGGGGGCTCTATGAGCAGTTCTTC.